This record covers a single TCR beta chain. Its specificity is unknown. These data originate in a study of T cell responses to AZD1222 COVID-19 vaccine. V gave up 2 bases and J gave up 5 bases; unmatched junction bases: 5. The germline gives CDR1 LNHDA, CDR2 SQIVND (reference sequence). CDR3 length: 16 amino acids. Profiled with immunoSEQ multiplex PCR; TCRdb holds only in-frame clones, not every one. The sample contains 130,000 to 150,000 clones, 75% to 95% of which appear only once. Whole-study findings and limits: Vaccine-associated CD4 TCRs spanned spike, dominant at 160-218 and 743-854.

This TCR came from an adult in good health. The rearrangement joins TRBV19 to TRBJ2-3, with 12 bases matching TRBD1. The source was peripheral blood, collected on day 0 of MenACWY control vaccination. The CDR3 bases are TGTGCCAGTAGTATACCGGGACAGGGGGCGGGAGATACGCAGTATTTT. It translates to CASSIPGQGAGDTQYF.